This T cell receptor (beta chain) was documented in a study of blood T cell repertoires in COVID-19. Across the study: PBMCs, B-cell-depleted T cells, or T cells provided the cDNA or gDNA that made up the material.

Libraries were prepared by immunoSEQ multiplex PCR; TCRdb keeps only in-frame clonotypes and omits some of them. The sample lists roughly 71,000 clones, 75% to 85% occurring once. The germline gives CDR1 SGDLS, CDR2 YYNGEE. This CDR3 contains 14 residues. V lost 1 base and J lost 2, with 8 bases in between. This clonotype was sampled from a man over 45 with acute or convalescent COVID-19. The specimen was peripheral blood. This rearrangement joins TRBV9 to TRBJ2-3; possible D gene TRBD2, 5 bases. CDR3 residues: CASSVSADTDTQYF. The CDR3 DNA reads TGTGCCAGCAGCGTATCAGCGGACACAGATACGCAGTATTTT.